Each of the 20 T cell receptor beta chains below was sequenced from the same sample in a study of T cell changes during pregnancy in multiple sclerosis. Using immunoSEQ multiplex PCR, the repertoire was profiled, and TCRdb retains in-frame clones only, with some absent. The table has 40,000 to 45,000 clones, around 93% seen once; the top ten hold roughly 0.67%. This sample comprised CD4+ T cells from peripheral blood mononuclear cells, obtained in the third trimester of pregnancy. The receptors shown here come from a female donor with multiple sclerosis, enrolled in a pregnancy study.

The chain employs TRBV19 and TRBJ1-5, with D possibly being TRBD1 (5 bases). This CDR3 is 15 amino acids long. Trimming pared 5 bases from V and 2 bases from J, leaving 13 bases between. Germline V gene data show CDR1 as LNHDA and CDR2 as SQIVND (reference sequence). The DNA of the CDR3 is TGTGCCAGTAGTCACCCAGGGATCGGCAATCAGCCCCAGCATTTT. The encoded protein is CASSHPGIGNQPQHF.

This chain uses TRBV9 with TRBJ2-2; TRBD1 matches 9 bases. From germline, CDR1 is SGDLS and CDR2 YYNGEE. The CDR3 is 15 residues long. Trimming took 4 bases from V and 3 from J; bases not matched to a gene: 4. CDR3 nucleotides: TGTGCCAGCAGCACCCGACAGGGGGACACCGGGGAGCTGTTTTTT. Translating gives CASSTRQGDTGELFF.

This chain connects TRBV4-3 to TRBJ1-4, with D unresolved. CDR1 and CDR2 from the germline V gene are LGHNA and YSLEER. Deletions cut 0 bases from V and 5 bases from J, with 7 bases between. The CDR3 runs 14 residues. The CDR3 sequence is CASSQDARNEKLFF. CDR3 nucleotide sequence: TGCGCCAGCAGCCAAGATGCGAGAAATGAAAAACTGTTTTTT.

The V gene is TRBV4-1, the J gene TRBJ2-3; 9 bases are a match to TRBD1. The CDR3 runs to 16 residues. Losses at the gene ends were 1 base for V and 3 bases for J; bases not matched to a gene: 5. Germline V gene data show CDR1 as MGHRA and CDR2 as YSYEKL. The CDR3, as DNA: TGCGCCAGCAGCCAAGGTAGGGGACAGGGTACAGATACGCAGTATTTT. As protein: CASSQGRGQGTDTQYF.

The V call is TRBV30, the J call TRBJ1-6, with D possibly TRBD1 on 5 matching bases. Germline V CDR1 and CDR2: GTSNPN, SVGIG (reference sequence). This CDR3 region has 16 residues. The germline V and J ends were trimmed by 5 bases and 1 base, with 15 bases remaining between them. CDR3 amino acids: CAWWVQGKSYNSPLHF. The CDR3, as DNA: TGTGCCTGGTGGGTGCAGGGAAAATCCTATAATTCACCCCTCCACTTT.

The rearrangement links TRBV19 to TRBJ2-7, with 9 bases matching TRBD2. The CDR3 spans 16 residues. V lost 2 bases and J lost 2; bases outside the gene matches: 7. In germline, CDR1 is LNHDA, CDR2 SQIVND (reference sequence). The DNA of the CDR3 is TGTGCCAGTAGTATATCGGGTCTAGCGGGGACCTACGAGCAGTACTTC. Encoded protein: CASSISGLAGTYEQYF.

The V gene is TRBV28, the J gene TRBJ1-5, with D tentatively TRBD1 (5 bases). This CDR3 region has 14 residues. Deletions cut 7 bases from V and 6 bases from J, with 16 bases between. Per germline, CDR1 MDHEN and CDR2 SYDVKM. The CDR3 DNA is TGTGCCAGCACCCCTGGGGGAGGGTTTCAGCCCCAGCATTTT. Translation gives CASTPGGGFQPQHF.

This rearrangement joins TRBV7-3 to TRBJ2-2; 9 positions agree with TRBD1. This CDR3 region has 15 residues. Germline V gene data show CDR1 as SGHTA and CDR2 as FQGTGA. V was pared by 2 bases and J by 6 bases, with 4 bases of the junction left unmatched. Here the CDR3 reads CASSLLGQGAGELFF. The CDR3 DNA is TGTGCCAGCAGCTTATTGGGACAGGGCGCCGGGGAGCTGTTTTTT.

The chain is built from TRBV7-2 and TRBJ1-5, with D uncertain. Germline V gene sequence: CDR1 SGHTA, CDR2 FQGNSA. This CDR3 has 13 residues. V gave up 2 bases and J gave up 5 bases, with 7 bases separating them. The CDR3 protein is CASSLSRHQPQHF. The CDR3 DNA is TGTGCCAGCAGCTTATCGCGGCATCAGCCCCAGCATTTT.

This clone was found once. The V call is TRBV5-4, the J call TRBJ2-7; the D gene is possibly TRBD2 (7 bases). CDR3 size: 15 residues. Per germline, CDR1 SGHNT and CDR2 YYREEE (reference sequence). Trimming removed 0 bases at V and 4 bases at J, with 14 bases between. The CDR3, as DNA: TGTGCCAGCAGCTTGGTTCGGCGGGGGCAATACGAGCAGTACTTC. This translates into CASSLVRRGQYEQYF.

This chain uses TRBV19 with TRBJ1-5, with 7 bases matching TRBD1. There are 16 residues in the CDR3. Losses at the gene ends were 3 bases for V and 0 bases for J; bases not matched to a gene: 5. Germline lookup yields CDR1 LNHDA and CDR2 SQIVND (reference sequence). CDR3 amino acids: CASSIPGQVSNQPQHF. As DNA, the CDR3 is TGTGCCAGTAGTATCCCCGGACAGGTTAGCAATCAGCCCCAGCATTTT.

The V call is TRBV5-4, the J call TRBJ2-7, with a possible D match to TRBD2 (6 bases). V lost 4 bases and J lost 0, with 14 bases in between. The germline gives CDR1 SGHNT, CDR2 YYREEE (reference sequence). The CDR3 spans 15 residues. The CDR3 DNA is TGTGCCAGCAGCAAGGGACTGGAAAGCTCCTACGAGCAGTACTTC. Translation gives CASSKGLESSYEQYF.

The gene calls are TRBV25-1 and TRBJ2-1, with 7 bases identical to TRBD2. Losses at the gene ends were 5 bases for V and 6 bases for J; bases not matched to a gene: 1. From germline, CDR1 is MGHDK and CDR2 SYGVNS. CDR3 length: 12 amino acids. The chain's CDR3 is CASSWGGNEQFF. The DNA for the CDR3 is TGTGCCAGCAGTTGGGGGGGCAATGAGCAGTTCTTC.

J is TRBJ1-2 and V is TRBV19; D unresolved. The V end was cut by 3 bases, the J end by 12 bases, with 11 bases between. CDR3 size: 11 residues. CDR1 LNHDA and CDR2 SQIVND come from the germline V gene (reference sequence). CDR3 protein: CASSIGNVDTF. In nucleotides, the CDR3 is TGTGCCAGTAGTATTGGCAACGTCGACACCTTC.

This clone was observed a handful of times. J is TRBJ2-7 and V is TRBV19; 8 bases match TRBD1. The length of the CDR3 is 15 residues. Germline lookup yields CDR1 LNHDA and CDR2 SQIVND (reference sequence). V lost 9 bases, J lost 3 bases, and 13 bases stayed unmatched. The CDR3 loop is CASKWAQGQGYEQYF. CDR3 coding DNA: TGTGCCAGCAAATGGGCCCAAGGACAGGGCTACGAGCAGTACTTC. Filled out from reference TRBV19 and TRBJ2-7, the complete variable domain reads DGGITQSPKYLFRKEGQNVTLSCEQNLNHDAMYWYRQDPGQGLRLIYYSQIVNDFQKGDIAEGYSVSREKKESFPLTVTSAQKNPTAFYLCASKWAQGQGYEQYFGPGTRLTVT.

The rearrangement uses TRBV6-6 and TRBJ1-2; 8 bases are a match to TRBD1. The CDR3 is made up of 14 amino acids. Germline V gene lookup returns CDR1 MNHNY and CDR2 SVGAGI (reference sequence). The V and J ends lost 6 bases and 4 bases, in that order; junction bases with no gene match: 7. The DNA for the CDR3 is TGTGCCAGCAGGCCCGGAGGACAGGGCTATGGCTACACCTTC. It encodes CASRPGGQGYGYTF.

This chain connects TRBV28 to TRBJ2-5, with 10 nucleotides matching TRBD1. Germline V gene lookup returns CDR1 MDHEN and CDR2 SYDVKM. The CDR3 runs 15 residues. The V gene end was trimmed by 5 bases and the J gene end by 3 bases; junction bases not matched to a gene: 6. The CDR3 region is CASSLLGTGEETQYF. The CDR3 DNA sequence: TGTGCCAGCAGTCTCCTCGGGACAGGGGAAGAGACCCAGTACTTC.

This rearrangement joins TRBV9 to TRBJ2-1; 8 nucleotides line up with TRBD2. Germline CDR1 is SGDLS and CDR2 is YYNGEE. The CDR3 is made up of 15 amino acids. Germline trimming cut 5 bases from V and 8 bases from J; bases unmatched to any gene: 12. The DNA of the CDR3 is TGTGCCAGCAGTGTGGAGGTAGCGGGATGGCATGAGCAGTTCTTC. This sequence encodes CASSVEVAGWHEQFF.

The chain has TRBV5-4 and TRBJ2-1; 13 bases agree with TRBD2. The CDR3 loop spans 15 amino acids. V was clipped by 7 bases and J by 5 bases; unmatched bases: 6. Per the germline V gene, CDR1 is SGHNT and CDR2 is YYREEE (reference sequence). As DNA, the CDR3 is TGTGCCAGCTCTTATGGACTAGCGGGAGACAATGAGCAGTTCTTC. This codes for CASSYGLAGDNEQFF. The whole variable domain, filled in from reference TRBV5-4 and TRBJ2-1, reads ETGVTQSPTHLIKTRGQQVTLRCSSQSGHNTVSWYQQALGQGPQFIFQYYREEENGRGNFPPRFSGLQFPNYSSELNVNALELDDSALYLCASSYGLAGDNEQFFGPGTRLTVL.

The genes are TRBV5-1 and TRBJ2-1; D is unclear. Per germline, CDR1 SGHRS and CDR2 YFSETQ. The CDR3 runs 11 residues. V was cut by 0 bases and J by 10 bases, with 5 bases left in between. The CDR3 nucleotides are TGCGCCAGCAGCTTGGTGCGGGAGCAGTTCTTC. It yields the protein CASSLVREQFF. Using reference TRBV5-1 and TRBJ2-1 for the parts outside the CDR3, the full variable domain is KAGVTQTPRYLIKTRGQQVTLSCSPISGHRSVSWYQQTPGQGLQFLFEYFSETQRNKGNFPGRFSGRQFSNSRSEMNVSTLELGDSALYLCASSLVREQFFGPGTRLTVL.